These 10 T cell receptor beta chains came from one sample sequenced in a study of cytomegalovirus exposure and HLA in healthy donors. Vbeta (60) and Jbeta (13) primers were used in the PCR. Profiling relied on immunoSEQ multiplex PCR, and the TCRdb table lists in-frame clones only, not all of them. The data hold some 200,000 clones, with roughly 72% observed a single time. Material for sequencing was PBMCs. All receptors come from a woman aged 25 to 39 in good health and CMV-seropositive.

The rearrangement uses TRBV2 and TRBJ1-2; TRBD1 aligns across 9 bases. V shed 6 bases, J shed 4 bases, and the junction held 12 bases outside the gene matches. The CDR3 has 16 residues. Germline lookup yields CDR1 SNHLY and CDR2 FYNNEI. Written as DNA, the CDR3 is TGTGCCAGCAGCAGTTCGACAGGGGGGATCTCCTATGGCTACACCTTC. Encoded protein: CASSSSTGGISYGYTF.

V is TRBV6-1 and J is TRBJ1-3; 8 bases match TRBD1. Germline values: CDR1 MNHNS, CDR2 SASEGT. V was clipped by 4 bases and J by 6 bases; unmatched bases: 8. The length of the CDR3 is 15 residues. The CDR3 sequence is CASSVGPTGENTIYF. Here the CDR3 DNA reads TGTGCCAGCAGTGTTGGTCCGACAGGGGAAAACACCATATATTTT.

The genes are TRBV29-1 and TRBJ2-7, with 13 positions matching TRBD2. Germline V gene data show CDR1 as SQVTM and CDR2 as ANQGSEA. The CDR3 spans 16 residues. After removal of 1 base from V and 0 bases from J, the junction contained 3 bases not matched to a gene. The CDR3 DNA is TGCAGCGTTGAAGCCGGGACTAGCGGGAACTCCTACGAGCAGTACTTC. Amino acids: CSVEAGTSGNSYEQYF.

This chain joins TRBV13 and TRBJ2-7, with D maybe TRBD2 (6 bases). The V end lost 3 bases, the J end lost 3 bases, and 15 bases lay between the germline ends. Germline V CDR1 and CDR2: PRHDT, FYEKMQ (reference sequence). The CDR3 sequence is 15 residues long. The DNA of the CDR3 is TGTGCCAGCAGCTTCCGGACTCGGGGGAACTACGAGCAGTACTTC. Its translation: CASSFRTRGNYEQYF.

The V and J genes are TRBV23-1 and TRBJ1-1; D gene uncertain. TRBV23-1 is an ORF for which the function is uncertain. CDR3 size: 18 residues. The V end was cut by 0 bases, the J end by 6 bases, with 23 bases between. CDR3 protein: CASSQSRSLRLGSPEAFF. In DNA, the CDR3 is TGCGCCAGCAGTCAATCTAGGTCCTTAAGGTTGGGCAGCCCTGAAGCTTTCTTT.

This chain uses TRBV7-9 with TRBJ2-3; unclear D gene. The length of the CDR3 is 14 residues. Germline V gene data show CDR1 as SEHNR and CDR2 as FQNEAQ (reference sequence). V lost 5 bases to trimming and J lost 6 bases, with 15 bases between them. CDR3 bases: TGTGCCAGCAGCCCCCGACTTCCCACGGATACGCAGTATTTT. It encodes CASSPRLPTDTQYF.

V gene TRBV11-3 combines with J gene TRBJ2-7; TRBD1 aligns across 9 bases. Germline V gives CDR1 SGHNT, CDR2 YENEEA. The CDR3 consists of 14 residues. The J segment lost 4 bases and the V segment lost 0 bases, leaving 1 base of the junction unmatched. CDR3 protein: CASSLEGQGYEQYF. The DNA of the CDR3 is TGTGCCAGCAGCTTAGAGGGACAGGGTTACGAGCAGTACTTC.

The chain uses TRBV5-1 and TRBJ2-1; D possibly corresponds to TRBD1 (6 bases). CDR1 and CDR2 (germline): SGHRS, YFSETQ. V was pared by 4 bases and J by 0 bases, with 11 bases between. There are 15 residues in the CDR3. CDR3 in amino acids: CASSDQGSSYNEQFF. CDR3 nucleotide sequence: TGCGCCAGCAGCGACCAGGGGTCCTCCTACAATGAGCAGTTCTTC. Full variable domain (outside the CDR3, taken from reference TRBV5-1 and TRBJ2-1): KAGVTQTPRYLIKTRGQQVTLSCSPISGHRSVSWYQQTPGQGLQFLFEYFSETQRNKGNFPGRFSGRQFSNSRSEMNVSTLELGDSALYLCASSDQGSSYNEQFFGPGTRLTVL.

This clone was recorded a few times. V usage is TRBV7-6 and J usage is TRBJ1-2; 7 positions agree with TRBD1. Trimming at V came to 4 bases and at J to 4 bases, leaving 9 bases not matched to a gene. The germline V gene encodes CDR1 SGHVS and CDR2 FNYEAQ. CDR3 length: 15 amino acids. The CDR3 coding sequence is TGTGCCAGCAGCTCCACGGACAGGAACCTCTATGGCTACACCTTC. Translated: CASSSTDRNLYGYTF.

The chain carries TRBV4-1 and TRBJ2-1; TRBD2 agrees at 10 bases. From germline, CDR1 is MGHRA and CDR2 YSYEKL. The CDR3 runs 18 residues. Germline trimming cut 1 base from V and 6 bases from J; bases unmatched to any gene: 12. CDR3: CASSQVYQASGRGNEQFF. The CDR3 DNA follows: TGCGCCAGCAGCCAAGTTTACCAGGCTAGCGGGAGAGGCAATGAGCAGTTCTTC.